This T cell receptor (beta chain) was sequenced for a study of cytomegalovirus exposure and HLA in healthy donors. In the PCR, 60 Vbeta and 13 Jbeta primers were used. TCRdb keeps only in-frame clones here, not all; method: immunoSEQ multiplex PCR. The sample yields about 160,000 clones, 65% to 70% seen once. Germline assignment: CDR1 SSHAT and CDR2 FNYEAQ (reference sequence). This CDR3 has 14 amino acids. This clone was picked up one time. One end of the junction varies from germline; a read error may be responsible. The chain is built from TRBV7-7 and TRBJ2-2; 7 nucleotides align to TRBD1. The TCR originated in a woman between 18 and 30 years old in good health and CMV-seropositive. Sequencing used PBMCs. The DNA for the CDR3 is TGTGCTAGCAGCTTAGCGTTAACGGGACAGCAGCTGTTTTTT. Encoded protein: CASSLALTGQQLFF.